This TCR beta chain originates from a study of CD8 T cells in ankylosing spondylitis. Only a few counts were recorded for this clonotype. The antigen is not known. General study points: Before this, some motif variants had been reported in reactive arthritis synovial fluid and blood. Relatively rare in peripheral blood, disease-linked clones were also CD8+. Blood from ankylosing spondylitis patients appeared to carry a characteristic roughly eight-variant TCR beta motif.

Quantitative 5'-RACE with molecular barcodes produced the TCR beta libraries. TCRdb used MiXCR to reprocess the 5' RACE reads, holding one entry per CDR3 protein. This sample has a few hundred thousand distinct CDR3 sequences, with more than 15% found just once. The CDR3 spans 14 residues. With 5 bases clipped from V and 6 bases from J, the junction kept 7 bases outside the gene matches. Germline CDR1 reads DFQATT; CDR2 reads SNEGSKA (reference sequence). The genes are TRBV20-1 and TRBJ2-1, with 10 nucleotides matching TRBD2. The specimen was blood, either unsorted or a sorted T cell fraction (not recorded which). The sequence was obtained from a male donor with ankylosing spondylitis or in good health (not recorded which). CDR3 amino acids: CSARSLAGVNEQFF. CDR3 DNA: TGCAGTGCTCGTTCCCTAGCGGGGGTCAATGAGCAGTTCTTC.